This entry lists 3 T cell receptor beta chains sequenced from one sample in a study of early T cells in non-severe SARS-CoV-2 infection. A single record per CDR3 protein comes from TCRdb applying MiXCR to the 5' RACE reads. Of about 70,000 distinct CDR3 sequences listed, about 14% are singletons. The input for sequencing was whole blood, taken at baseline. The receptors shown here come from an adult who was a healthcare worker with PCR-confirmed SARS-CoV-2 infection or an uninfected control (not recorded which).

This clonotype was seen a few times. This chain connects TRBV6-1 to TRBJ2-5; 9 bases agree with TRBD2. Trimming cost V 3 bases and J 4 bases; bases outside gene matches: 3. Germline V lookup: CDR1 MNHNS, CDR2 SASEGT. This CDR3 spans 14 amino acids. CDR3 bases: TGTGCCAGCAGTGAGGGTAGCGGGAGAGAGACCCAGTACTTC. Translated, it gives CASSEGSGRETQYF.

This clonotype was detected many times. V and J are TRBV7-9 and TRBJ2-2; tentatively, D is TRBD2 (5 bases). V lost 4 bases and J 0 bases, leaving 12 bases between the germline ends. CDR3 length: 16 residues. Germline assignment: CDR1 SEHNR and CDR2 FQNEAQ (reference sequence). The CDR3 sequence is CASSSPSGTNTGELFF. CDR3 bases: TGTGCCAGCAGCTCCCCCTCCGGGACGAACACCGGGGAGCTGTTTTTT.

This clonotype was counted between two and nine times. CDR3 region: CASSLTDFIEKLFF. The CDR3 DNA follows: TGTGCCAGCAGCTTGACTGACTTTATTGAAAAACTGTTTTTT. The chain employs TRBV5-5 and TRBJ1-4; D gene unclear. Per germline, CDR1 SGHKS and CDR2 YYEKEE (reference sequence). The CDR3 sequence is 14 residues long. V was shortened by 1 base and J by 7 bases, with 11 bases between the two germline ends.